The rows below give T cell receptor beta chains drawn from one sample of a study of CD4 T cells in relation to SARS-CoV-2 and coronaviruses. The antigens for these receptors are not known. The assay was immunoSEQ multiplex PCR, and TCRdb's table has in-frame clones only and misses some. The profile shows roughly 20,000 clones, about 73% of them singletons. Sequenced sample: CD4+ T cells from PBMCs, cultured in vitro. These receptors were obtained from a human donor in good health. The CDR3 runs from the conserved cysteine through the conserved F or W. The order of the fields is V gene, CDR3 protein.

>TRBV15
CATSRRTGGEETQYF
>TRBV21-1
CASSNPQARRVNQPQHF
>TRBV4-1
CASSQEDPPYNEQFF
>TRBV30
CACVRLAGDNEQFF
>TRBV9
CASSVTGTSGQETQYF
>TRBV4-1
CASSQVQGSNTGELFF
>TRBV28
CASSLWILAGGPGELFF
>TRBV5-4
CASSPGRGRGTEAFF
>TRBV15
CATSPGTEAGTDTQYF
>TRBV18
CASSQQGNYGYTF
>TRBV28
CASIRQGRHEQYF
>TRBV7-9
CASSSGWGSPLVKTQYF
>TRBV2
CASSRETQYF
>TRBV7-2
CASSLLPESGEQFF
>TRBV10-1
CASSEFFCTDWSCVLDVKKETQYF
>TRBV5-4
CASSMGLDTDTQYF
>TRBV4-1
CASSHQLRRASSYEQYF
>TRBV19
CAVRSTSGSQETQYF
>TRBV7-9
CASSVTGNQPQHF
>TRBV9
CASSVGGARQETQYF
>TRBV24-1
CATSDKRGSTDTQYF
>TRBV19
CASSIGVGVGQPQHF
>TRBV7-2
CASSLGGGYEQYF
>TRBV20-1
CSASGGEGNQPQHF
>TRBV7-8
CASSSLTGTGRVAQFF
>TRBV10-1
CASSEWSVQYF
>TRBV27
CASSLWQGAGEAFF
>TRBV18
CASSRDRDEQFF
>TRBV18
CASSPNHQETQYF
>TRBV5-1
CASSRDRAEGYGYTF
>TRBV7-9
CASSLLGGGNTGELFF
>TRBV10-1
CASSSAGQSYEQYF
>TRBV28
CASGGQGSLSFYEKLFF
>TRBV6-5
CASREGTGSPLHF
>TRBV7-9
CASSKSGGDEQYF
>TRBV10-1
CASSDRDRGQRDEQFF
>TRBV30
CAWGQGLGYGYTF
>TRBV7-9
CASSLASEAFF
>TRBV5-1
CASSTHRGQETQYF
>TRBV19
CASSRGTTSGTTDTQYF
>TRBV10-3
CAISESTASGGPIYNEQFF
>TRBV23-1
CASSQDEFGQGSTDTQYF
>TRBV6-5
CASRIGDYEQYF
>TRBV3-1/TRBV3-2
CASSQRASGRAGIDTQYF
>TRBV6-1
CASSEGGRVYEQYF
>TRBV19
CASTPAGSIGELFF
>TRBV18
CASSHETPSSHAGELFF